The 12 T cell receptor beta chains presented below share a single source sample, sequenced in a study of blood T cell repertoires in COVID-19. Sequencing used immunoSEQ multiplex PCR; TCRdb keeps in-frame clones, though not all of them. Seen here are 95,000 to 150,000 clones, about 79% observed once, and the top ten hold about 4%. The sequenced material came from peripheral blood. These receptors were taken from a woman of 80 years or more with acute or convalescent COVID-19.

The V call is TRBV28, the J call TRBJ1-1; D may be TRBD1 (6 bases). The germline CDR1 and CDR2 sequences are MDHEN and SYDVKM. This CDR3 spans 13 amino acids. Trimming left V 5 bases short and J 11 bases short, with 18 bases between. Here the CDR3 DNA reads TGTGCCAGCAGTCCCAACAGGGTTAAGCTGGCTTTCTTT. Encoded protein: CASSPNRVKLAFF.

The V call is TRBV2, the J call TRBJ2-3, with a weak D call TRBD1 (6 bases). The CDR3 has 17 amino acids. The germline V and J ends were trimmed by 4 bases and 3 bases, with 20 bases remaining between them. CDR1 and CDR2 from the germline V gene are SNHLY and FYNNEI. The CDR3 DNA is TGTGCCAGCAGTGGGCGGTCGGTGGCTAGGGGGACAGATACGCAGTATTTT. Translation gives CASSGRSVARGTDTQYF.

V and J are TRBV4-1 and TRBJ1-5; 11 nucleotides match TRBD1. The trim removed 4 bases at V and 1 base at J, leaving 9 bases unmatched. CDR1 is MGHRA, CDR2 YSYEKL, per germline. CDR3 size: 18 residues. As DNA, the CDR3 is TGCGCCAGCAGCCCCCGGGACAGGGGGGTAGGGAGCAATCAGCCCCAGCATTTT. Its protein is CASSPRDRGVGSNQPQHF.

The chain links TRBV28 to TRBJ2-3, with TRBD1 identical over 11 bases. Germline V gives CDR1 MDHEN, CDR2 SYDVKM. Losses at the gene ends were 4 bases for V and 0 bases for J; bases not matched to a gene: 3. The CDR3 runs to 16 residues. The CDR3, as DNA: TGTGCCAGCAGTTGGGGGACAGGGGGAAGCACAGATACGCAGTATTTT. It translates to CASSWGTGGSTDTQYF.

V gene TRBV6-2 or TRBV6-3 combines with J gene TRBJ1-5; perhaps TRBD1 as D (5 bases). The germline V gene encodes CDR1 MNHEY and CDR2 SVGEGT. Trimming took 4 bases from V and 4 from J, leaving 14 bases between them. The CDR3 loop spans 15 amino acids. The CDR3 region is CASSLETAKNQPQHF. The CDR3 DNA reads as TGTGCCAGCAGTTTAGAGACAGCGAAGAATCAGCCCCAGCATTTT.

The chain uses TRBV30 and TRBJ1-3; TRBD1 might be the D (5 bases). V was clipped by 3 bases and J by 0 bases, with 9 bases between them. CDR1 and CDR2 from the germline V gene are GTSNPN and SVGIG (reference sequence). The CDR3 has 14 residues. The CDR3 loop is CAWRTEISGNTIYF. DNA of the CDR3: TGTGCCTGGAGGACAGAGATCTCTGGAAACACCATATATTTT. Using reference TRBV30 and TRBJ1-3 for the parts outside the CDR3, the full variable domain is SQTIHQWPATLVQPVGSPLSLECTVEGTSNPNLYWYRQAAGRGLQLLFYSVGIGQISSEVPQNLSASRPQDRQFILSSKKLLLSDSGFYLCAWRTEISGNTIYFGEGSWLTVV.

The V call is TRBV7-8, the J call TRBJ2-5; D is ambiguous. Germline CDR1 and CDR2: SGHVS and FQNEAQ. The germline V and J ends were trimmed by 5 bases and 5 bases, with 6 bases remaining between them. The CDR3 covers 11 residues. In DNA form, the CDR3 reads TGTGCCAGCAGCCCGAGGGAGACCCAGTACTTC. As protein: CASSPRETQYF.

This chain uses TRBV7-8 with TRBJ2-5, with TRBD2 identical over 15 bases. The CDR3 extends over 17 amino acids. Trimming removed 1 base from V and 9 bases from J; junction bases left unmatched: 9. Germline V CDR1 and CDR2: SGHVS, FQNEAQ. The CDR3 bases are TGTGCCAGCAGCTTAGTTTCCGGACTAGCGGGGGGGCTGGCCCAGTACTTC. This encodes CASSLVSGLAGGLAQYF. The complete variable domain, with remaining parts taken from reference TRBV7-8 and TRBJ2-5, reads GAGVSQSPRYKVAKRGQDVALRCDPISGHVSLFWYQQALGQGPEFLTYFQNEAQLDKSGLPSDRFFAERPEGSVSTLKIQRTQQEDSAVYLCASSLVSGLAGGLAQYFGPGTRLLVL.

CDR3 DNA sequence: TGTGCCAGCAGCTCTCGGACAGGGGTAACTAATGAAAAACTGTTTTTT. Translation gives CASSSRTGVTNEKLFF. This chain joins TRBV13 and TRBJ1-4; 9 bases are shared with TRBD1. This CDR3 region has 16 residues. Germline V gene sequence: CDR1 PRHDT, CDR2 FYEKMQ (reference sequence). V gave up 4 bases and J gave up 1 base; unmatched junction bases: 4.

CDR3 nucleotides: TGCGCCAGCAGCTTGGACAGGCCTGCTGGAAACACCATATATTTT. Protein sequence: CASSLDRPAGNTIYF. The chain couples TRBV5-1 to TRBJ1-3, with D tentatively TRBD1 (5 bases). Trimming took off 0 bases at V and 2 bases at J, with 9 bases between the two ends. CDR1 is SGHRS, CDR2 YFSETQ, per germline. The CDR3 extends over 15 amino acids.

V and J are TRBV19 and TRBJ1-1; D is perhaps TRBD1 (6 bases). Trimming took 2 bases from V and 5 from J, leaving 15 bases between them. CDR1 is LNHDA and CDR2 is SQIVND in the germline V gene (reference sequence). The length of the CDR3 is 15 residues. The CDR3 is CASSISAGDWTEAFF. The CDR3 DNA reads TGTGCCAGTAGTATATCCGCAGGGGATTGGACTGAAGCTTTCTTT.

The gene calls are TRBV4-3 and TRBJ2-3; 12 nucleotides match TRBD2. After removal of 1 base from V and 1 base from J, the junction contained 12 bases not matched to a gene. The CDR3 loop spans 20 amino acids. Germline CDR1 and CDR2: LGHNA and YSLEER. This CDR3 reads CASSQVGRLAGVLGTDTQYF. DNA of the CDR3: TGCGCCAGCAGCCAAGTAGGGAGACTAGCGGGAGTTTTAGGCACAGATACGCAGTATTTT.